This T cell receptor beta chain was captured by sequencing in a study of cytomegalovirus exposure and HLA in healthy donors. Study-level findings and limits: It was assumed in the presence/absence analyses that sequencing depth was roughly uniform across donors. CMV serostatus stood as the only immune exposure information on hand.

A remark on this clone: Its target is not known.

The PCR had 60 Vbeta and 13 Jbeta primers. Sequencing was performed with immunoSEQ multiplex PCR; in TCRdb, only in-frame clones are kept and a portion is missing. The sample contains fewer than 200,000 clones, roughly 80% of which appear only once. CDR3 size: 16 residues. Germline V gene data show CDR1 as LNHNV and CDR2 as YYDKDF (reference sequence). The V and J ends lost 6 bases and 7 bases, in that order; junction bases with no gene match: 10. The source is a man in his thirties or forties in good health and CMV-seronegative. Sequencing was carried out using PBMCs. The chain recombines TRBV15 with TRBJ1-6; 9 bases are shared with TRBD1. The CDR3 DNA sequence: TGTGCCACCAGAGACGGGACAGGGCCGGGGAATTCACCCCTCCACTTT. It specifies CATRDGTGPGNSPLHF. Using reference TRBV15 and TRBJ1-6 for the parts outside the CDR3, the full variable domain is DAMVIQNPRYQVTQFGKPVTLSCSQTLNHNVMYWYQQKSSQAPKLLFHYYDKDFNNEADTPDNFQSRRPNTSFCFLDIRSPGLGDTAMYLCATRDGTGPGNSPLHFGNGTRLTVT.